The 8 T cell receptor beta chains listed next were all sequenced from one sample in a study of T-cell memory formation after mild COVID-19 (dated by TCRdb to the early 2020s). The library was obtained by 5' RACE. TCRdb shows the sequencer as Illumina NovaSeq 6000. Clones were called with MiXCR by TCRdb after fastp trimmed the public reads at Q25, and only in-frame beta chains were retained. Each entry is one CDR3 protein sequence, shown with its most common DNA and genes. Across this sample there are tens of thousands of distinct CDR3 sequences, with about 13% seen only once. Jointly, the top ten make up about 26% of the sample. Sample: PBMCs or a T cell subset sorted from them (not recorded which). All receptors come from an adult woman who had mild COVID-19 (a few samples of this study predate the infection). The sample titles of this study are shuffled in the database, so cell type and time point are left out; the donor was told from shared clones.

Ten or more counts support this clonotype. The rearrangement joins TRBV2 to TRBJ2-7; the match to TRBD2 covers 7 bases. CDR3 length: 13 residues. In germline, CDR1 is SNHLY, CDR2 FYNNEI. Germline trimming cut 8 bases from V and 3 bases from J; bases unmatched to any gene: 7. CDR3 sequence (DNA): TGTGCCAGCCTGTTGGCTAGCGGCTACGAGCAGTACTTC. This translates into CASLLASGYEQYF.

The rearrangement links TRBV7-9 to TRBJ2-5, with D maybe TRBD1 (6 bases). The CDR3 covers 16 residues. Trimming removed 3 bases at V and 5 bases at J, with 19 bases between. Per the germline V gene, CDR1 is SEHNR and CDR2 is FQNEAQ (reference sequence). In DNA form, the CDR3 reads TGTGCCAGCAGCTTTTCGTCAGGGGATCCCCGGGAGACCCAGTACTTC. Translating it yields CASSFSSGDPRETQYF.

This clonotype was counted only a few times. This chain joins TRBV7-3 and TRBJ2-5, with D maybe TRBD1 (6 bases). The CDR3 covers 15 residues. Germline CDR1 reads SGHTA; CDR2 reads FQGTGA. The germline V and J ends were trimmed by 0 bases and 4 bases, with 12 bases remaining between them. The CDR3, as DNA: TGTGCCAGCAGCTTAACCGGTACAGGGCGAGAGACCCAGTACTTC. Its protein is CASSLTGTGRETQYF.

In DNA form, the CDR3 reads TGTGCCAGCAGTCCCTTAGCGGGCGGCCTCTACGAGCAGTACTTC. Its protein is CASSPLAGGLYEQYF. This rearrangement joins TRBV12-3 or TRBV12-4 to TRBJ2-7, with 7 bases aligning to TRBD2. The CDR3 spans 15 residues. The V segment lost 5 bases and the J segment 3 bases; nucleotides outside the gene matches: 10.

This clonotype was observed a few times. The chain links TRBV4-1 to TRBJ2-2, with D hard to call. V dropped 0 bases and J dropped 7 bases, with 12 bases sitting between them. The germline V gene encodes CDR1 MGHRA and CDR2 YSYEKL. This CDR3 contains 15 residues. The CDR3 sequence: CASSQDKHPYGELFF. DNA of the CDR3: TGCGCCAGCAGCCAAGATAAGCATCCCTACGGGGAGCTGTTTTTT.

This clonotype occurred a few times. V usage is TRBV18 and J usage is TRBJ2-1; 8 bases map to TRBD2. The CDR3 consists of 14 residues. The V segment lost 6 bases and the J segment 2 bases; nucleotides outside the gene matches: 3. The germline CDR1 and CDR2 sequences are KGHSH and LQKENI. The CDR3 reads CASSTTSAYNEQFF. In nucleotides, the CDR3 is TGTGCCAGCTCGACGACTAGCGCCTACAATGAGCAGTTCTTC.

This clonotype appeared a few times. V usage is TRBV21-1 and J usage is TRBJ2-7; the listed D gene, TRBD2, was not tested against the DNA. TRBV21-1 is flagged as a pseudogene. This CDR3 region has 18 residues. The DNA for the CDR3 is TGTGCCAGCAGCAAAGCGCTTTTTAGACTAGCGGGACCCTACGAGCAGTACTTC. Translated: CASSKALFRLAGPYEQYF.

This clonotype was detected many times. The CDR3 DNA follows: TGTGCCAGCAGGGGCGATGAAGAGACCCAGTACTTC. It codes for CASRGDEETQYF. The chain combines TRBV9 with TRBJ2-5; D is undetermined. Germline-derived CDR1 and CDR2 are SGDLS and YYNGEE. The V end was cut by 5 bases, the J end by 3 bases, with 8 bases between. This CDR3 has 12 residues.